Sequencing of this T cell receptor beta chain was carried out in a study of CD8+ T cells in alopecia areata. In each case, RNA was isolated and then reverse transcribed into cDNA as the sequencing template. Sequencing used immunoSEQ multiplex PCR; TCRdb keeps in-frame clones, though not all of them. Of some 95,000 clones listed, around 47% were seen once; the top ten hold around 18%. The treatment here: oral pan-JAK inhibitor, 5-10 mg twice daily. Germline lookup yields CDR1 LNHDA and CDR2 SQIVND (reference sequence). V lost 6 bases and J 3 bases, leaving 18 bases between the germline ends. The CDR3 totals 15 residues.

The input for sequencing was CD8+ T cells sorted from blood, taken at week 24, from a patient treated with tofacitinib. This TCR came from a human donor with alopecia areata. J is TRBJ2-7 and V is TRBV19; TRBD2 might be the D (5 bases). CDR3 in amino acids: CASRLGPDGGYEQYF. In nucleotides, the CDR3 is TGTGCCAGTAGACTAGGCCCGGACGGAGGCTACGAGCAGTACTTC. The full variable domain, its missing parts supplied by reference TRBV19 and TRBJ2-7, is DGGITQSPKYLFRKEGQNVTLSCEQNLNHDAMYWYRQDPGQGLRLIYYSQIVNDFQKGDIAEGYSVSREKKESFPLTVTSAQKNPTAFYLCASRLGPDGGYEQYFGPGTRLTVT.